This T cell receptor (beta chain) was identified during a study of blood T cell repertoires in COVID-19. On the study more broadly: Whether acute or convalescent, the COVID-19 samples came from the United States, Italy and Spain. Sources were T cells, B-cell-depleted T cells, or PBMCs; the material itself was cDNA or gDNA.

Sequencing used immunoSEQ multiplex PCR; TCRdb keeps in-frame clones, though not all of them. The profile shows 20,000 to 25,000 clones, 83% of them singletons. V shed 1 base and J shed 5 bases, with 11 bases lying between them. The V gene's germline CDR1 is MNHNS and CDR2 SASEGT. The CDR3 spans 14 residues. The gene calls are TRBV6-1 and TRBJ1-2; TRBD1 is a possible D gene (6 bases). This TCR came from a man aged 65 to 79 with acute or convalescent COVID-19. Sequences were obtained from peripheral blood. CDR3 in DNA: TGTGCCAGCAGTGAAGAGGGGGTACGGTATGGCTACACCTTC. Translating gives CASSEEGVRYGYTF.